A selection of T cell receptor beta chains follows, all from one sample in a study of cytomegalovirus exposure and HLA in healthy donors. Sequencing used immunoSEQ multiplex PCR; TCRdb keeps in-frame clones, though not all of them. The table includes more than 90,000 clones, about 61% detected once. The sample taken for sequencing was PBMCs. The receptors shown here come from a woman aged 25 to 39 in good health and CMV-seronegative. The CDR3 runs from the conserved cysteine through the conserved F or W. The order of the fields is J gene, V gene, D gene, clone size, CDR3 protein, CDR3 DNA. A D gene is named only where the DNA matches it firmly. Clone size is given for some rows only: seen once, a few or many times, or a class if the clone is expanded.

>TRBJ2-1|TRBV10-2|TRBD2|NA
CASRGTRKIDEQFF
TGCGCCAGCAGGGGGACTAGGAAGATCGATGAGCAGTTCTTC
>TRBJ2-3|TRBV6-6|TRBD2|NA
CASSWGGRSEADTQYF
TGTGCCAGCAGTTGGGGCGGGAGGAGTGAGGCAGATACGCAGTATTTT
>TRBJ2-1|TRBV2|TRBD1|NA
CATRDRRNRRDEQFF
TGTGCCACGAGGGACAGGAGAAACAGGAGGGATGAGCAGTTCTTC
>TRBJ2-7|TRBV5-1|NA|NA
CASSRDYEQYF
TGCGCCAGCAGCCGCGACTACGAGCAGTACTTC
>TRBJ2-7|TRBV7-2|NA|NA
CASSHRGSYEQYF
TGTGCCAGCAGCCACCGGGGAAGCTACGAGCAGTACTTC
>TRBJ1-4|TRBV7-2|NA|NA
CASSLVLANEKLFF
TGTGCCAGCAGCTTAGTCTTAGCTAATGAAAAACTGTTTTTT
>TRBJ2-3|TRBV5-4|TRBD2|once
CASSHPGLAGEMTDTQYF
TGTGCCAGCAGCCATCCGGGACTAGCGGGAGAAATGACAGATACGCAGTATTTT
>TRBJ2-3|TRBV30|TRBD1|NA
CAWSPGTGFTDTQYF
TGTGCCTGGAGCCCCGGGACAGGGTTCACAGATACGCAGTATTTT
>TRBJ2-2|TRBV11-2|NA|NA
CASSLDLGQSTGELFF
TGTGCCAGCAGCTTAGATCTTGGGCAGTCCACCGGGGAGCTGTTTTTT
>TRBJ1-1|TRBV6-5|NA|NA
CASSYADRMNTEAFF
TGTGCCAGCAGTTACGCGGACAGAATGAACACTGAAGCTTTCTTT
>TRBJ2-7|TRBV7-9|NA|NA
CASSLEDTFSYEQYF
TGTGCCAGCAGCTTAGAGGACACGTTCTCCTACGAGCAGTACTTC
>TRBJ1-2|TRBV4-3|TRBD1|NA
CASSQGTGQSYGYTF
TGCGCCAGCAGCCAAGGGACAGGGCAGTCCTATGGCTACACCTTC
>TRBJ2-7|TRBV30|NA|NA
CAWSQATGYEQYF
TGTGCCTGGAGTCAAGCGACCGGGTACGAGCAGTACTTC
>TRBJ2-2|TRBV7-2|TRBD1|NA
CASSLAGQGDTGELFF
TGTGCCAGCAGCTTAGCGGGACAGGGGGACACCGGGGAGCTGTTTTTT
>TRBJ1-5|TRBV4-3|NA|few
CASSQVVGGIWPQHF
TGCGCCAGCAGCCAAGTGGTCGGGGGGATCTGGCCCCAGCATTTT